The clone carrying this TCR beta chain is labeled large (0.1 to 1%). The target antigen is unknown. TCRdb independently ran MiXCR on the RACE reads; one entry per CDR3 protein. The repertoire includes about 30,000 distinct CDR3 sequences, 10% to 13% of them detected once, and 27% sits in the top ten. These data are taken from a study of human T cells and chemical hapten exposure. Study background: There were weekly diphenylcyclopropenone doses to the scalp for patients throughout the roughly 23-week study. Patch tests of 0.01% DPC on the upper back were read at 6 days. Whole-study findings and limits: PT1 expanded TCR numbers rose with patch test score.

CDR1 is DFQATT, CDR2 SNEGSKA, per germline (reference sequence). CDR3 length equals 17 residues. The junction had 9 bases not matched to a gene; V was cut back by 1 base and J by 0 bases. Time point defined: pre-sensitization, week 0. Regarding treatment: therapeutic diphenylcyclopropenone sensitization with weekly scalp DPC. The total RNA was obtained from whole blood that was not fractionated. Prior to each patch test being applied, blood was drawn. The receptor was isolated from a man between 50 and 59 years old with alopecia areata. Some clones in this sample may be carry-over from other donors' samples. The material was whole blood, obtained in connection with sensitization to the hapten diphenylcyclopropenone (DPC). The chain combines TRBV20-1 with TRBJ1-1; TRBD1 matches at 9 bases. The CDR3 here is CSARGWDREYLNTEAFF. CDR3 nucleotide sequence: TGCAGTGCTAGAGGGTGGGACAGGGAATACCTGAACACTGAAGCTTTCTTT.